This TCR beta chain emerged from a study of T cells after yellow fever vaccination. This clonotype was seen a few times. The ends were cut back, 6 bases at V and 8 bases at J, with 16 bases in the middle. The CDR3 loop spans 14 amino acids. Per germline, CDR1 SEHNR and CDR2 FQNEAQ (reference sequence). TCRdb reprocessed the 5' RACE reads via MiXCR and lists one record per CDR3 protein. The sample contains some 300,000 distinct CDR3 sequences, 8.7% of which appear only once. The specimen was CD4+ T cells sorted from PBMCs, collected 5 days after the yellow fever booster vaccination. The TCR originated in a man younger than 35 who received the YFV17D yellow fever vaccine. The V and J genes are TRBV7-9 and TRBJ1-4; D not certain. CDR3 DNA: TGTGCCAGCAGGCCAGCCGGGAGAACAGAAAAACTGTTTTTT. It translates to CASRPAGRTEKLFF.